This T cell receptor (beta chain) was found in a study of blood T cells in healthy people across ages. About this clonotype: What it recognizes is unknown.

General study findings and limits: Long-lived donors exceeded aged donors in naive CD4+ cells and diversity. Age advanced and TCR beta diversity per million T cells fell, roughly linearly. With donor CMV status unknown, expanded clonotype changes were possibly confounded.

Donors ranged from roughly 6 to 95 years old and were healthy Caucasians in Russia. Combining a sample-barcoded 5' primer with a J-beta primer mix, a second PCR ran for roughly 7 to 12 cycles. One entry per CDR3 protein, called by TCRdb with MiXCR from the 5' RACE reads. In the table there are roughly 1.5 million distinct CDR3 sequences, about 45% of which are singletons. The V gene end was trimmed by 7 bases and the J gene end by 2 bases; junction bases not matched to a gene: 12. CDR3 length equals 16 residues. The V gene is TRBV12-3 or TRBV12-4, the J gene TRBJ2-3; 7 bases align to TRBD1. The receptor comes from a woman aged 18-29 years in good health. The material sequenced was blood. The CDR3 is CASTKDGQGVTDTQYF. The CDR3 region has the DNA TGTGCCAGCACCAAAGATGGGCAGGGGGTCACAGATACGCAGTATTTT.